This T cell receptor (beta chain) was obtained from a study of HIV-infected patients and healthy controls. Follow-up blood was drawn about 14 weeks, roughly three months, after antiretroviral therapy began. No cell fractionation was done, so the repertoire covers all unsorted peripheral blood T cells. cDNA was made from roughly 500 ng RNA using alpha and beta constant primers. Each of the alpha and beta chains got its own library through chain-specific third strand synthesis with indices. Each cDNA molecule was barcoded, and a single primer pair amplified each chain. Second strand DNA was synthesized using a primer at the SP2 site. Two random hexamers, added before amplification and joined, formed each molecule's 12-nucleotide barcode. MiXCR was run by TCRdb on the 5' RACE reads, yielding one entry per CDR3 protein. In the table there are approximately 10,000 distinct CDR3 sequences, around 5.4% of which are singletons.

Points from the study as a whole: Healthy control repertoires had roughly threefold more distinct CDR3s than untreated HIV+ repertoires, and higher Shannon diversity.

Germline loops: CDR1 MGHRA, CDR2 YSYEKL. The CDR3 is 14 amino acids. V was shortened by 4 bases and J by 6 bases, with 13 bases between the two germline ends. This clonotype was recorded many times. Its specificity is not known. This receptor was identified in an adult with HIV infection. The donor label of this sample is uncertain. The rearrangement uses TRBV4-1 and TRBJ2-1; D remains unclear. This sample comprised blood, obtained during antiretroviral therapy. The CDR3 sequence is CASSPLDEANEQFF. CDR3 in DNA: TGCGCCAGCAGCCCCTTAGACGAGGCCAATGAGCAGTTCTTC.